A selection of T cell receptor beta chains follows, all from one sample in a study of cytomegalovirus exposure and HLA in healthy donors. Clones were sequenced by immunoSEQ multiplex PCR, and TCRdb holds only the in-frame ones, with some missing. Its clone listing holds around 150,000 clones. The source material was PBMCs. The source is a woman aged 55-70 years in good health and CMV-seronegative. The CDR3 runs from the conserved cysteine through the conserved F or W.

V gene	CDR3 protein
TRBV27	CASSLTGSSGNTIYF
TRBV9	CASSETSDTEAFF
TRBV19	CATIPNGDDLPFWGQGNTDTQYF
TRBV18	CASSLELIYEQYF
TRBV19	CASSPLRGGNTIYF
TRBV7-9	CASSVAYGGVWQPQHF
TRBV5-8	CASSTSRTGELFF
TRBV4-1	CASSQVRGKGEQYF
TRBV5-1	CASSLDSQGGTDTQYF
TRBV5-1	CASSLEGTYSYNEQFF